What follows describes a single T cell receptor (beta chain). Different DNA sequences within this sample yield the same CDR3. The protocol was immunoSEQ multiplex PCR, while the TCRdb copy is restricted to in-frame clones and leaves out a portion. The data show 380,000 or so clones, with around 90% seen just once and 1.2% held by the top ten. This sample is part of a study of blood T cell repertoires in COVID-19. The germline V gene has CDR1 LNHDA and CDR2 SQIVND (reference sequence). The V and J ends lost 6 bases and 5 bases, in that order; junction bases with no gene match: 3. This CDR3 is built from 12 residues.

The clonotype was recovered from a man aged 35-49 years with acute or convalescent COVID-19. The gene calls are TRBV19 and TRBJ1-2; TRBD1 matches 7 bases. Sequenced: peripheral blood. The CDR3 region is CASRTGIYGYTF. Here the CDR3 DNA reads TGTGCCAGTAGGACAGGGATATATGGCTACACCTTC.